Following are 23 T cell receptor beta chains from one sample sequenced in a study of cytomegalovirus exposure and HLA in healthy donors. Method: immunoSEQ multiplex PCR; TCRdb's copy keeps in-frame clones and lacks some. Altogether approximately 260,000 clones are present, 70% to 90% being singletons, with the ten largest covering roughly 0.99%. The sample was PBMCs. These receptors came from a woman between 18 and 29 years old in good health and CMV-seronegative.

This chain joins TRBV11-3 and TRBJ2-2; 9 bases fit TRBD2. J lost 3 bases, V lost 5 bases, and 10 bases had no gene match. The CDR3 is 17 residues long. The germline gives CDR1 SGHNT, CDR2 YENEEA. The CDR3 sequence: CASSAFSGSDHTGELFF. For the CDR3, the DNA is TGTGCCAGCAGCGCCTTTAGCGGGAGTGATCACACCGGGGAGCTGTTTTTT. Full variable domain (remainder filled in from reference TRBV11-3 and TRBJ2-2): EAGVVQSPRYKIIEKKQPVAFWCNPISGHNTLYWYLQNLGQGPELLIRYENEEAVDDSQLPKDRFSAERLKGVDSTLKIQPAELGDSAVYLCASSAFSGSDHTGELFFGEGSRLTVL.

The chain couples TRBV11-2 to TRBJ2-1, with a possible D match to TRBD1 (6 bases). This CDR3 has 14 amino acids. V gave up 4 bases and J gave up 9 bases, with 16 bases separating them. Germline V CDR1 and CDR2: SGHAT, FQNNGV. Written as DNA, the CDR3 is TGTGCCAGCAGCTCGTTACAGGGTTTGGGTGAGCAGTTCTTC. Translated, it gives CASSSLQGLGEQFF.

The chain recombines TRBV9 with TRBJ1-4; D not certain. The CDR3 runs 16 residues. Trimming cost V 4 bases and J 4 bases, with 17 bases left between them. From germline, CDR1 is SGDLS and CDR2 YYNGEE. CDR3 DNA sequence: TGTGCCAGCAGCCCATTAGGTGGGCGAAGTAATGAAAAACTGTTTTTT. Its protein product is CASSPLGGRSNEKLFF.

The J gene is TRBJ2-7, the V gene TRBV10-2; 7 bases map to TRBD1. The CDR3 runs 13 residues. Germline V gives CDR1 WSHSY, CDR2 SAAADI. With 6 bases clipped from V and 5 bases from J, the junction kept 7 bases outside the gene matches. CDR3 protein: CASRGTAGDEQYF. In DNA, the CDR3 is TGCGCCAGCAGGGGGACAGCCGGCGACGAGCAGTACTTC.

The rearrangement links TRBV27 to TRBJ1-5; 7 bases are a match to TRBD1. CDR3 length equals 14 residues. Germline trimming cut 3 bases from V and 1 base from J; bases unmatched to any gene: 0. Germline CDR1 MNHEY, CDR2 SMNVEV (reference sequence). CDR3 DNA sequence: TGTGCCAGCAGTTTGGACAGGAGCAATCAGCCCCAGCATTTT. Amino acids: CASSLDRSNQPQHF.

This chain connects TRBV7-9 to TRBJ1-1, with D perhaps TRBD1 (5 bases). Trimming removed 5 bases at V and 3 bases at J, with 7 bases between. The germline V gene encodes CDR1 SEHNR and CDR2 FQNEAQ (reference sequence). CDR3 size: 12 residues. CDR3 in DNA: TGTGCCAGCAGCCGGGGGGACACTGAAGCTTTCTTT. It codes for CASSRGDTEAFF.

The chain has TRBV7-2 and TRBJ2-2; D is ambiguous. Germline CDR1 is SGHTA and CDR2 is FQGNSA. Trimming stripped 3 bases from V and 2 bases from J, with 13 bases between. The CDR3 runs to 16 residues. The CDR3 DNA reads TGTGCCAGCAGCTTCCGCTCGACTCCTAACACCGGGGAGCTGTTTTTT. Its translation: CASSFRSTPNTGELFF.

V is TRBV2 and J is TRBJ2-5; D may be TRBD2 (7 bases). Trimming stripped 3 bases from V and 5 bases from J, with 16 bases between. The germline V gene encodes CDR1 SNHLY and CDR2 FYNNEI. The CDR3 consists of 15 residues. Written as DNA, the CDR3 is TGTGCCAGCAGTGAGGAACGGGGGGCCCGGGAGACCCAGTACTTC. This codes for CASSEERGARETQYF.

This clone was observed a single time. The rearrangement links TRBV10-3 to TRBJ1-3; 9 nucleotides match TRBD1. CDR1 is ENHRY and CDR2 is SYGVKD in the germline V gene. The CDR3 extends over 14 amino acids. Losses at the gene ends were 7 bases for V and 4 bases for J; bases not matched to a gene: 5. CDR3 sequence: CAITGQGEGNTIYF. CDR3 DNA sequence: TGTGCCATCACGGGACAGGGCGAAGGAAACACCATATATTTT.

V is TRBV5-1 and J is TRBJ2-7, with D possibly being TRBD1 (6 bases). CDR3 size: 14 residues. V was shortened by 4 bases and J by 3 bases, with 14 bases between the two germline ends. Germline V lookup: CDR1 SGHRS, CDR2 YFSETQ. The CDR3, as DNA: TGCGCCAGCAGCCCAAGGACAGCAGTCTACGAGCAGTACTTC. Encoded protein: CASSPRTAVYEQYF.

As to this clone: The sample holds other DNA sequences that translate to the same CDR3. The chain links TRBV5-6 to TRBJ1-1; D might be TRBD1 (5 bases). The CDR3 has 14 residues. Trimming shortened V by 0 bases and J by 4 bases, and 10 bases separated the two germline ends. Germline values: CDR1 SGHDT, CDR2 YYEEEE. DNA for the CDR3: TGTGCCAGCAGCTTGGGGGGCGGGGGCACTGAAGCTTTCTTT. It yields the protein CASSLGGGGTEAFF.

CDR3 loop: CASSDSWTMNTEAFF. The CDR3 DNA is TGTGCCAGCAGTGATAGTTGGACTATGAACACTGAAGCTTTCTTT. The V and J genes are TRBV6-1 and TRBJ1-1; D is undetermined. The CDR3 totals 15 residues. Trimming removed 3 bases from V and 0 bases from J, with 11 bases in between. The germline V gene has CDR1 MNHNS and CDR2 SASEGT.

This clone was recorded once. The chain employs TRBV19 and TRBJ1-5; the D is unclear. Germline V gene sequence: CDR1 LNHDA, CDR2 SQIVND (reference sequence). The CDR3 has 15 amino acids. Trimming left V 7 bases short and J 0 bases short, with 13 bases between. The CDR3 region is CASTSLGHSNQPQHF. CDR3 DNA: TGTGCCAGTACCTCCCTGGGCCATAGCAATCAGCCCCAGCATTTT. Full variable domain (remainder filled in from reference TRBV19 and TRBJ1-5): DGGITQSPKYLFRKEGQNVTLSCEQNLNHDAMYWYRQDPGQGLRLIYYSQIVNDFQKGDIAEGYSVSREKKESFPLTVTSAQKNPTAFYLCASTSLGHSNQPQHFGDGTRLSIL.

V is TRBV9 and J is TRBJ2-7, with 7 bases fitting TRBD1. Germline trimming cut 4 bases from V and 3 bases from J; bases unmatched to any gene: 7. This CDR3 is 14 amino acids long. Germline-derived CDR1 and CDR2 are SGDLS and YYNGEE. The CDR3 sequence: CASSPRTGYYEQYF. The CDR3 nucleotides are TGTGCCAGCAGCCCCCGGACAGGATACTACGAGCAGTACTTC.

This clone was seen a handful of times. The gene calls are TRBV5-1 and TRBJ1-1; TRBD1 matches at 7 bases. The CDR3 extends over 15 amino acids. Germline values: CDR1 SGHRS, CDR2 YFSETQ. Trimming at V came to 4 bases and at J to 1 base, leaving 7 bases not matched to a gene. The chain's CDR3 is CASSLGQPWNTEAFF. The CDR3 nucleotides read TGCGCCAGCAGCCTGGGACAGCCCTGGAACACTGAAGCTTTCTTT.

The V gene is TRBV27, the J gene TRBJ1-3; the D is unclear. Deletions cut 4 bases from V and 4 bases from J, with 17 bases between. The CDR3 runs to 16 residues. CDR1 and CDR2 (germline): MNHEY, SMNVEV (reference sequence). The CDR3 DNA follows: TGTGCCAGCAGTTCCTACGGGGAATTCAGGGGAAACACCATATATTTT. Residues: CASSSYGEFRGNTIYF.

This clone was found a few times. The chain carries TRBV27 and TRBJ2-7; 7 bases line up with TRBD1. Germline V gene data show CDR1 as MNHEY and CDR2 as SMNVEV (reference sequence). This CDR3 is 14 amino acids long. J lost 7 bases, V lost 4 bases, and 10 bases had no gene match. CDR3 nucleotides: TGTGCCAGCAGTTCAACCCCAGGGGGAAGTGAGCAGTACTTC. Protein: CASSSTPGGSEQYF.

The rearrangement uses TRBV4-1 and TRBJ2-7; TRBD2 aligns across 9 bases. The CDR3 sequence is 15 residues long. V shed 2 bases and J 2 bases; nucleotides not matched to a gene: 4. The V gene's germline CDR1 is MGHRA and CDR2 YSYEKL. The chain's CDR3 is CASSQLAGPAYEQYF. The CDR3 DNA is TGCGCCAGCAGCCAACTAGCGGGACCCGCCTACGAGCAGTACTTC.

The chain carries TRBV30 and TRBJ2-5, with D maybe TRBD2 (6 bases). V gave up 1 base and J gave up 4 bases, with 7 bases separating them. This CDR3 region has 12 residues. Germline values: CDR1 GTSNPN, CDR2 SVGIG (reference sequence). In DNA form, the CDR3 reads TGTGCCTGGAGTGAGGGAGGAGAGACCCAGTACTTC. Residues: CAWSEGGETQYF.

The J gene is TRBJ2-7, the V gene TRBV6-5; 8 bases map to TRBD1. After removal of 2 bases from V and 0 bases from J, the junction contained 6 bases not matched to a gene. The V gene's germline CDR1 is MNHEY and CDR2 SVGAGI. The CDR3 is 16 residues long. CDR3 amino acids: CASSYTGTGTSYEQYF. CDR3 nucleotide sequence: TGTGCCAGCAGTTACACAGGGACAGGTACCTCCTACGAGCAGTACTTC.

This clone was seen a handful of times. V is TRBV6-5 and J is TRBJ2-1; the D gene is possibly TRBD2 (7 bases). With 8 bases removed from V and 4 bases from J, the gap between germline ends came to 18 bases. The CDR3 has 15 residues. The germline CDR1 and CDR2 sequences are MNHEY and SVGAGI. The CDR3 region has the DNA TGTGCCAGCGGCTCGGAGGGGGGGTCGTACAATGAGCAGTTCTTC. This gives the protein CASGSEGGSYNEQFF.

The chain recombines TRBV2 with TRBJ1-1; D is unresolved. This CDR3 comprises 14 residues. Looked up from germline, CDR1 is SNHLY and CDR2 is FYNNEI. The V end lost 6 bases, the J end lost 1 base, and 12 bases lay between the germline ends. CDR3 residues: CASRPITPNTEAFF. The CDR3 region has the DNA TGTGCCAGCAGACCAATTACACCGAACACTGAAGCTTTCTTT.

V gene TRBV7-2 combines with J gene TRBJ1-1; 7 positions match TRBD1. Germline CDR1 and CDR2: SGHTA and FQGNSA. The CDR3 spans 16 residues. The V segment lost 5 bases and the J segment 2 bases; nucleotides outside the gene matches: 11. The CDR3, as DNA: TGTGCCAGCAGCCCCGCCAACAGGGGATTCAACACTGAAGCTTTCTTT. Amino acids: CASSPANRGFNTEAFF.